This is a list of T cell receptor beta chains from one sample in a study of a mutant IDH1 vaccine in newly diagnosed glioma. The table came from immunoSEQ multiplex PCR; TCRdb's copy has only in-frame clones and leaves some out. The sample includes approximately 41,000 clones, around 93% of them seen just once. Their antigen targets remain unknown. Material: PBMCs, obtained from a glioma patient whose treatment included an IDH1 peptide vaccine. These receptor sequences come from a man aged 50-60 years with glioma. Both conserved end residues are part of each CDR3. The size of a clone is reported for some rows only, either as once, few or many, or as a class for expanded clones.

v_call,clone_size,cdr3_aa
TRBV6-5,few,CASSLDRDNQPQHF
TRBV18,once,CASSPEGRHTEAFF
TRBV5-1,NA,CASSLRGGTNEQFF
TRBV19,NA,CASSISLSSYEQYF
TRBV29-1,NA,CSVAILEGAKNIQYF
TRBV30,NA,CAWSVLGNTEAFF
TRBV19,NA,CASTQDRLSSSEQFF
TRBV6-1,NA,CASTGTSAYEQYF
TRBV28,NA,CASSPGVSGELFF
TRBV6-5,NA,CASRENTGTFLNQYF
TRBV12-5,NA,CASGLVSGANTEAFF
TRBV2,NA,CASRVGNTEAFF
TRBV21-1,NA,CASSKDLGGADTIYF
TRBV18,NA,CASHKGLAENTGELFF
TRBV19,NA,CATGQGGVNYGYTF
TRBV4-1,NA,CASSQVGFRRPSGANVLTF
TRBV25-1,NA,CASSEYPQLAGRGETQYF
TRBV18,NA,CASSPGEGYEQYF
TRBV28,NA,CASQTWGGSYEQYF
TRBV11-1,NA,CASSLAGTGNTEAFF
TRBV6-5,once,CASSERQGRYEQYF
TRBV11-2,NA,CASSTDRASYEQYF
TRBV7-2,NA,CASALDGGGTEAFF
TRBV6-1,NA,CASTPSGEETQYF
TRBV14,NA,CASSQGLIRQGGNEKLFF
TRBV5-1,NA,CASSLGTGGSSGNTIYF
TRBV5-6,once,CASSLVLATNEQFF
TRBV28,NA,CASSFRRVNYGYTF
TRBV18,NA,CASSPGGRGQPQHF
TRBV7-2,NA,CASSLRGWDRGGLTNGYTF
TRBV30,NA,CAWERDSTEAFF
TRBV29-1,NA,CSVEGTEAFF
TRBV7-2,once,CASSFGRRVGKQYF
TRBV27,once,CASILLAGGGYEQFF
TRBV9,NA,CASSVEAGAGETQYF
TRBV7-2,NA,CASSLYGARDTQYF
TRBV27,NA,CASSFVTGNIYGYTF
TRBV5-4,NA,CASSAGQAYGYTF
TRBV30,NA,CAWRGQGYSPLHF
TRBV29-1,NA,CSVDGTSGVYNEQFF